This T cell receptor (beta chain) was sequenced during a study of cytomegalovirus exposure and HLA in healthy donors. Broader study findings: As was reported, the classifier diagnosed cytomegalovirus status with high specificity and sensitivity. Cytomegalovirus-associated TCR beta chains were listed, numbering roughly 150.

Sequenced by immunoSEQ multiplex PCR; TCRdb stores in-frame clones only, minus some. The profile covers 130,000 or so clones, with over 80% appearing a single time and around 5.9% taken by the ten largest. It was the approximately 130-subject validation cohort, separate from the approximately 620-subject first cohort, to which the donors belonged. The CDR3 extends over 14 amino acids. The germline CDR1 and CDR2 sequences are MNHEY and SVGAGI. Trimming at V came to 5 bases and at J to 2 bases, leaving 6 bases not matched to a gene. Details on this clone: Its antigen is as yet unknown.

Material: PBMCs. The chain links TRBV6-5 to TRBJ2-7; 7 nucleotides line up with TRBD1. The TCR was taken from a woman in her 30s in good health and CMV-seropositive. The CDR3, as DNA: TGTGCCAGCAGTACCCGGGACAGAACCTACGAGCAGTACTTC. Translation gives CASSTRDRTYEQYF.